Reported below is one T cell receptor (beta chain). Treatment of the sample: around 19 received Ad26.COV2.S at low or high dose, single or two shots; about five received placebo; per-sample allocation not given. Material that was analyzed had been drawn on day 63 after the first vaccine or placebo injection. This record belongs to a study of Ad26.COV2.S vaccination and SARS-CoV-2 variants. The CDR3 has 14 amino acids. V was clipped by 3 bases and J by 1 base, with 10 bases between them. Per the germline V gene, CDR1 is LNHDA and CDR2 is SQIVND (reference sequence). This table comes from immunoSEQ multiplex PCR, and its TCRdb copy is limited to in-frame clones, with some not included. The sample includes about 390,000 clones, roughly nine tenths seen only once; the top ten take around 3.4%.

The receptor's source is a person between 18 and 59 years old who received the Ad26.COV2.S COVID-19 vaccine or a placebo. V is TRBV19 and J is TRBJ2-7; TRBD2 is a possible D gene (6 bases). The specimen was peripheral blood, collected in a trial of Ad26.COV2.S vaccine versus placebo. CDR3 sequence reads: CASSMRRDSYEQYF. The CDR3 bases are TGTGCCAGTAGTATGCGGCGGGATTCCTACGAGCAGTACTTC.